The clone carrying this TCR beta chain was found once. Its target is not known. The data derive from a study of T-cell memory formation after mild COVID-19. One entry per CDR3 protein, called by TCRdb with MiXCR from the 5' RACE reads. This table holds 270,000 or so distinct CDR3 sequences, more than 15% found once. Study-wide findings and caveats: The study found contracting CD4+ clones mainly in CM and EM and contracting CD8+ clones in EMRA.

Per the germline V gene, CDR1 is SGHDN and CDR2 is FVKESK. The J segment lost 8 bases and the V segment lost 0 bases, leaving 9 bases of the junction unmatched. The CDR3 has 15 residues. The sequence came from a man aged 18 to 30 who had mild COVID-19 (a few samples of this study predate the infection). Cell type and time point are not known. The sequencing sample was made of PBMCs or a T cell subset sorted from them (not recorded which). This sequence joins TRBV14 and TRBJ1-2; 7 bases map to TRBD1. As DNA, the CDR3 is TGTGCCAGCAGCCAAGATCGGAACAGGGGATTCGGCTACACCTTC. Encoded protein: CASSQDRNRGFGYTF.